This TCR beta chain derives from a study of shared clonotypes between healthy human individuals. Looking at the study overall: The people who gave samples were two women and a few men aged 18 to 49.

Each subset's genomic DNA was shared equally among a number of immunoSEQ plates. Per the original data handling: There were no quality scores in the junction-only immunoSEQ sequences, so filtering differed. Profiling relied on immunoSEQ multiplex PCR, and the TCRdb table lists in-frame clones only, not all of them. The V and J calls and clone size were taken over from that table, and D and trimming were inferred from the DNA. The profile covers 450,000 to 550,000 clones, with approximately 79% appearing a single time and over 10% taken by the ten largest. This CDR3 region has 16 residues. Germline V gene data show CDR1 as LGHNA and CDR2 as YSLEER. V lost 0 bases, J lost 3 bases, and 11 bases lay in between. In its sample, this clone was seen once. For genomic DNA, unsorted samples relied on 85 million to 100 million PBMCs.

The material sequenced was PBMCs. This clonotype was sampled from a woman between 40 and 55 years old in good health. Some clones in this sample may be carry-over from other donors' samples. This chain joins TRBV4-3 and TRBJ2-2; D possibly matches TRBD1 or TRBD2 (5 bases each). The CDR3, as DNA: TGCGCCAGCAGCCAAGATAGAGGGGCGGACACCGGGGAGCTGTTTTTT. Protein sequence: CASSQDRGADTGELFF.